These 23 T cell receptor beta chains were sequenced from one sample in a study of CD8 T cells in Susac syndrome. Random hexamers served to reverse transcribe roughly 0.45 to 1 ug RNA. TCRdb used MiXCR to reprocess the immunoSEQ multiplex PCR reads, holding one entry per CDR3 protein. The sample comprises some 130,000 distinct CDR3 sequences, approximately 95% of which are singletons, and approximately 0.18% rests with the top ten. Sample: CD8+ T cells from PBMCs. These receptors were obtained from a human donor with Susac syndrome.

V and J are TRBV12-3 or TRBV12-4 and TRBJ2-5; 8 bases map to TRBD2. The CDR3 is made up of 15 amino acids. The ends lost 7 bases at V and 4 bases at J; junction bases unmatched: 11. The CDR3 coding sequence is TGTGCCAGCACCAACGGGGTTCTAGCGGGAGAGACCCAGTACTTC. Translated: CASTNGVLAGETQYF.

The rearrangement links TRBV9 to TRBJ2-4, with 12 bases aligning to TRBD2. V lost 3 bases to trimming and J lost 7 bases; unmatched junction nucleotides: 5. Per germline, CDR1 SGDLS and CDR2 YYNGEE. CDR3 length: 15 residues. DNA for the CDR3: TGTGCCAGCAGCGCGACTAGCGGGAGTGGGAACATTCAGTACTTC. Translated, it gives CASSATSGSGNIQYF.

The CDR3 DNA is TGTGCCAGCAGTTCGCAGAACAGGGAGAACGGCTACACCTTC. Translation gives CASSSQNRENGYTF. The chain recombines TRBV12-3 or TRBV12-4 with TRBJ1-2, with a possible D match to TRBD1 (6 bases). V lost 4 bases and J lost 8, with 17 bases in between. The CDR3 covers 14 residues.

J is TRBJ2-5 and V is TRBV27; D uncertain. The germline V and J ends were trimmed by 4 bases and 2 bases, with 11 bases remaining between them. The CDR3 is 14 amino acids. Germline V lookup: CDR1 MNHEY, CDR2 SMNVEV (reference sequence). The CDR3 DNA is TGTGCCAGCAGTTCCCTAGGAACTCAAGAGACCCAGTACTTC. Protein: CASSSLGTQETQYF.

The chain uses TRBV7-6 and TRBJ1-1, with D possibly being TRBD1 (6 bases). Germline-derived CDR1 and CDR2 are SGHVS and FNYEAQ. CDR3 length: 14 amino acids. V was clipped by 5 bases and J by 1 base, with 11 bases between them. CDR3 sequence: CASSPGGQNTEAFF. The DNA of the CDR3 is TGTGCCAGCAGCCCCGGGGGACAGAACACTGAAGCTTTCTTT.

The J gene is TRBJ2-5, the V gene TRBV3-1; D ambiguous. Trimming stripped 0 bases from V and 7 bases from J, with 12 bases between. Germline V gene lookup returns CDR1 LGHDT and CDR2 YNNKEL (reference sequence). The length of the CDR3 is 14 residues. CDR3: CASSQDYPWWTQYF. The DNA for the CDR3 is TGTGCCAGCAGCCAAGATTACCCGTGGTGGACCCAGTACTTC.

The V call is TRBV29-1, the J call TRBJ2-7, with 9 bases aligning to TRBD1. V trimming: 7 bases; J trimming: 2 bases; junction bases outside the gene matches: 18. The CDR3 runs to 17 residues. Germline V gene data show CDR1 as SQVTM and CDR2 as ANQGSEA. The CDR3 sequence is CSAIGSDRGLVAYEQYF. The CDR3 coding sequence is TGCAGCGCCATTGGGTCGGACAGGGGATTGGTCGCCTACGAGCAGTACTTC.

The chain recombines TRBV5-6 with TRBJ2-7; D unresolved. Germline V gene data show CDR1 as SGHDT and CDR2 as YYEEEE. The CDR3 contains 13 residues. V lost 2 bases and J lost 1, with 7 bases in between. The CDR3 DNA sequence: TGTGCCAGCAGCTTAATCCAGTCCTACGAGCAGTACTTC. Protein: CASSLIQSYEQYF.

V usage is TRBV7-3 and J usage is TRBJ2-2; D gene unclear. The CDR3 is 13 residues long. The V gene lost 3 bases and the J gene lost 3 bases, with 5 bases spanning the gap. Germline V gene lookup returns CDR1 SGHTA and CDR2 FQGTGA. CDR3 region: CASSFGDTGELFF. The CDR3 DNA sequence: TGTGCCAGCAGCTTTGGGGACACCGGGGAGCTGTTTTTT.

This clonotype was counted only a few times. The CDR3 DNA reads as TGTGCCACCAGTGACAGCTGGCGCTATGAGCAGTTCTTC. Protein sequence: CATSDSWRYEQFF. The chain combines TRBV24-1 with TRBJ2-1, with D unresolved. The CDR3 is made up of 13 amino acids. V was shortened by 4 bases and J by 8 bases, with 11 bases between the two germline ends. Germline V gene lookup returns CDR1 KGHDR and CDR2 SFDVKD.

V is TRBV15 and J is TRBJ2-6; no firm D call. The CDR3 length is 16 residues. Germline lookup yields CDR1 LNHNV and CDR2 YYDKDF (reference sequence). V lost 0 bases, J lost 0 bases, and 6 bases lay in between. The CDR3 DNA reads TGTGCCACCAGCAGAGATCTTCTCTCTGGGGCCAACGTCCTGACTTTC. Translation: CATSRDLLSGANVLTF. Based on the CDR3 plus reference TRBV15 and TRBJ2-6, the full variable domain is DAMVIQNPRYQVTQFGKPVTLSCSQTLNHNVMYWYQQKSSQAPKLLFHYYDKDFNNEADTPDNFQSRRPNTSFCFLDIRSPGLGDTAMYLCATSRDLLSGANVLTFGAGSRLTVL.

V and J are TRBV14 and TRBJ2-7, with D hard to call. Germline CDR1 reads SGHDN; CDR2 reads FVKESK. The CDR3 has 17 residues. Trimming removed 0 bases at V and 0 bases at J, with 15 bases between. This CDR3 is CASSQDSRRSGSYEQYF. The CDR3 DNA follows: TGTGCCAGCAGCCAAGATTCTCGGCGGTCTGGCTCCTACGAGCAGTACTTC.

The chain recombines TRBV9 with TRBJ2-7, with TRBD1 matching over 8 bases. Losses at the gene ends were 0 bases for V and 3 bases for J; bases not matched to a gene: 2. Germline lookup yields CDR1 SGDLS and CDR2 YYNGEE. The CDR3 is 14 residues long. The CDR3 reads CASSVGDRNYEQYF. For the CDR3, the DNA is TGTGCCAGCAGCGTAGGGGACAGGAACTACGAGCAGTACTTC.

CDR3 DNA: TGTGCCAGCAGTTCCCAATGGGCGGGGCAAAATGAGCAGTTCTTC. Amino acids: CASSSQWAGQNEQFF. V is TRBV28 and J is TRBJ2-1; tentative D call: TRBD2 (6 bases). Germline loops: CDR1 MDHEN, CDR2 SYDVKM. This CDR3 contains 15 residues. Between the trimmed V and J ends, which lost 4 bases and 7 bases, there was a span of 17 bases.

The chain recombines TRBV15 with TRBJ2-7; D not resolved. Germline V gene sequence: CDR1 LNHNV, CDR2 YYDKDF (reference sequence). The germline V and J ends were trimmed by 0 bases and 0 bases, with 15 bases remaining between them. The CDR3 is 17 residues long. The CDR3 here is CATSRDRVAGSSYEQYF. CDR3 nucleotide sequence: TGTGCCACCAGCAGAGATCGCGTGGCAGGATCCTCCTACGAGCAGTACTTC.

The V and J genes are TRBV30 and TRBJ1-1, with D uncertain. The ends were cut back, 5 bases at V and 6 bases at J, with 10 bases in the middle. Germline lookup yields CDR1 GTSNPN and CDR2 SVGIG (reference sequence). The CDR3 length is 11 residues. CDR3 sequence (DNA): TGTGCCTGGGGGGAACACCCTGAAGCTTTCTTT. This codes for CAWGEHPEAFF.

CDR3 sequence: CASSVALDRDSQNYGYTF. In nucleotides, the CDR3 is TGTGCCAGCAGCGTAGCCCTCGATAGGGACTCGCAAAACTATGGCTACACCTTC. The chain couples TRBV9 to TRBJ1-2; a possible D gene is TRBD1 (5 bases). From germline, CDR1 is SGDLS and CDR2 YYNGEE. The CDR3 runs to 18 residues. The V gene lost 0 bases and the J gene lost 2 bases, with 20 bases spanning the gap.

The CDR3 loop is CSAGTPFNQPQHF. CDR3 nucleotides: TGCAGTGCTGGAACTCCTTTCAATCAGCCCCAGCATTTT. The chain has TRBV20-1 and TRBJ1-5; no reliable D call. The length of the CDR3 is 13 residues. Germline loops: CDR1 DFQATT, CDR2 SNEGSKA (reference sequence). V shed 5 bases and J shed 3 bases, with 11 bases lying between them.

The gene calls are TRBV30 and TRBJ2-1, with no clear D. Trimming stripped 7 bases from V and 5 bases from J, with 15 bases between. The CDR3 has 13 amino acids. The germline V gene has CDR1 GTSNPN and CDR2 SVGIG (reference sequence). The CDR3 is CALKTPYHNEQFF. CDR3 sequence (DNA): TGTGCCTTGAAGACTCCCTATCACAATGAGCAGTTCTTC.

The rearrangement joins TRBV9 to TRBJ1-2; D may be TRBD1 (5 bases). CDR1 and CDR2 from the germline V gene are SGDLS and YYNGEE. Trimming removed 2 bases from V and 2 bases from J, with 13 bases in between. The CDR3 length is 15 residues. The CDR3 reads CASSVGQGLNYGYTF. CDR3 nucleotide sequence: TGTGCCAGCAGCGTCGGGCAGGGCCTAAACTATGGCTACACCTTC.

V is TRBV9 and J is TRBJ2-7, with D perhaps given as TRBD1 or TRBD2 (5 bases each). The CDR3 has 15 amino acids. Trimming left V 3 bases short and J 4 bases short, with 17 bases between. Germline CDR1 SGDLS, CDR2 YYNGEE. CDR3 in amino acids: CASSEGTGGSYEQYF. For the CDR3, the DNA is TGTGCCAGCAGCGAAGGGACGGGCGGTTCGTACGAGCAGTACTTC.

The V call is TRBV2, the J call TRBJ1-5, with D hard to call. From germline, CDR1 is SNHLY and CDR2 FYNNEI. Trimming pared 8 bases from V and 3 bases from J, leaving 11 bases between. This CDR3 comprises 13 residues. The CDR3 nucleotides read TGTGCCAGCCGAGGGATGGACAATCAGCCCCAGCATTTT. Translation: CASRGMDNQPQHF.

This chain uses TRBV9 with TRBJ2-2; D is possibly TRBD1 (6 bases). CDR1 and CDR2 from the germline V gene are SGDLS and YYNGEE. CDR3 size: 11 residues. Trimming pared 7 bases from V and 7 bases from J, leaving 8 bases between. The CDR3 protein is CASGGFGELFF. Here the CDR3 DNA reads TGTGCCAGCGGGGGCTTCGGGGAGCTGTTTTTT. The full variable domain, its missing parts supplied by reference TRBV9 and TRBJ2-2, is DSGVTQTPKHLITATGQRVTLRCSPRSGDLSVYWYQQSLDQGLQFLIQYYNGEERAKGNILERFSAQQFPDLHSELNLSSLELGDSALYFCASGGFGELFFGEGSRLTVL.